Below, 23 T cell receptor beta chains from the same sample are listed, as sequenced in a study of identical twins. Each CDR3 protein gets one entry after TCRdb re-called the 5' RACE reads with MiXCR. The data show around 220,000 distinct CDR3 sequences, over 12% seen once. Sequenced material: memory (CD45RO+) T cells sorted from blood. The receptors were gathered from a woman aged 18-29 years in good health.

This clonotype was found many times. This rearrangement joins TRBV30 to TRBJ2-5, with 7 positions matching TRBD2. V shed 3 bases and J 3 bases; nucleotides not matched to a gene: 4. CDR1 and CDR2 from the germline V gene are GTSNPN and SVGIG (reference sequence). This CDR3 has 13 residues. The CDR3 nucleotides are TGTGCCTGGAGGGCGGGAGCGGAAGAGACCCAGTACTTC. It is translated as CAWRAGAEETQYF.

Only a few counts were recorded for this clonotype. CDR3 sequence (DNA): TGCGCCAGCAGCCTGACTAGCGGGGGAGTTCACTACGAGCAGTACTTC. This encodes CASSLTSGGVHYEQYF. V and J are TRBV5-1 and TRBJ2-7, with TRBD2 matching over 12 bases. The CDR3 length is 16 residues. V gave up 4 bases and J gave up 3 bases; unmatched junction bases: 8. Germline assignment: CDR1 SGHRS and CDR2 YFSETQ. The full variable domain, in which reference TRBV5-1 and TRBJ2-7 provide the parts outside the CDR3, is KAGVTQTPRYLIKTRGQQVTLSCSPISGHRSVSWYQQTPGQGLQFLFEYFSETQRNKGNFPGRFSGRQFSNSRSEMNVSTLELGDSALYLCASSLTSGGVHYEQYFGPGTRLTVT.

Only a few counts were recorded for this clonotype. The chain links TRBV20-1 to TRBJ2-3; 7 bases line up with TRBD2. The CDR3 extends over 13 amino acids. Looked up from germline, CDR1 is DFQATT and CDR2 is SNEGSKA (reference sequence). The CDR3 loop is CRREWDGTDTQYF. For the CDR3, the DNA is TGCAGGCGGGAGTGGGATGGGACAGATACGCAGTATTTT.

Many counts were recorded for this clonotype. This chain uses TRBV12-3 or TRBV12-4 with TRBJ2-2, with D possibly called TRBD1 or TRBD2 (5 bases each). The CDR3 loop spans 14 amino acids. V was cut by 3 bases and J by 8 bases, with 13 bases left in between. DNA of the CDR3: TGTGCCAGCAGTTTTGGGACGCTCTCTGGGGAGCTGTTTTTT. Its translation: CASSFGTLSGELFF.

This clonotype occurred many times. The rearrangement links TRBV5-1 to TRBJ2-1, with a possible D match to TRBD1 (5 bases). Germline lookup yields CDR1 SGHRS and CDR2 YFSETQ. The V gene lost 0 bases and the J gene lost 8 bases, with 15 bases spanning the gap. This CDR3 contains 15 residues. The CDR3 nucleotides read TGCGCCAGCAGCTTGGGGGGCCTCGGGTTCTATGAGCAGTTCTTC. Its protein is CASSLGGLGFYEQFF.

This clonotype was detected only a few times. The chain uses TRBV20-1 and TRBJ2-1; 11 bases fit TRBD2. Unmatched junction bases numbered 5, after V lost 0 bases and J lost 4 bases. The CDR3 length is 16 residues. Germline CDR1 reads DFQATT; CDR2 reads SNEGSKA (reference sequence). CDR3 loop: CSARDQLAGGYNEQFF. In DNA, the CDR3 is TGCAGTGCTAGAGATCAGCTAGCGGGAGGATACAATGAGCAGTTCTTC.

This clonotype was observed at least ten times. The V gene is TRBV29-1, the J gene TRBJ2-1; D possibly corresponds to TRBD1 (5 bases). The CDR3 is 14 residues long. CDR1 SQVTM and CDR2 ANQGSEA come from the germline V gene. Trimming left V 5 bases short and J 8 bases short, with 19 bases between. The CDR3 DNA follows: TGCAGCGTTACGGACCCGTTAAGGGGCGATGAGCAGTTCTTC. It codes for CSVTDPLRGDEQFF.

This sequence joins TRBV19 and TRBJ2-1, with D tentatively TRBD1 or TRBD2 (5 bases each). Germline loops: CDR1 LNHDA, CDR2 SQIVND (reference sequence). Trimming removed 5 bases at V and 7 bases at J, with 15 bases between. This CDR3 is 14 amino acids long. CDR3 DNA: TGTGCCAGTAGTCGGGGCGGGCTGCGGAATGAGCAGTTCTTC. Its translation: CASSRGGLRNEQFF.

Only a few counts were recorded for this clonotype. V is TRBV4-1 and J is TRBJ1-1; D uncertain. Looked up from germline, CDR1 is MGHRA and CDR2 is YSYEKL. The CDR3 consists of 15 residues. Deletions cut 3 bases from V and 2 bases from J, with 13 bases between. CDR3 nucleotide sequence: TGCGCCAGCAGCCAGTCGGAGGGCCCAAACACTGAAGCTTTCTTT. The encoded protein is CASSQSEGPNTEAFF.

The chain carries TRBV6-6 and TRBJ2-5; D remains unclear. Trimming removed 8 bases at V and 4 bases at J, with 2 bases between. Germline V gives CDR1 MNHNY, CDR2 SVGAGI (reference sequence). CDR3 length: 9 residues. In DNA form, the CDR3 reads TGTGCCAGCGGAGAGACCCAGTACTTC. Its translation: CASGETQYF.

This clonotype showed up just a few times. The V gene is TRBV20-1, the J gene TRBJ2-5; the match to TRBD2 covers 9 bases. V lost 4 bases, J lost 5 bases, and 8 bases stayed unmatched. CDR3 length: 14 residues. Germline loops: CDR1 DFQATT, CDR2 SNEGSKA (reference sequence). The CDR3, as DNA: TGCAGTGCTATATCGGGACTAGCAGGGGAGACCCAGTACTTC. Amino acids: CSAISGLAGETQYF.

This clonotype was seen a handful of times. This chain uses TRBV7-2 with TRBJ2-1, with TRBD2 matching 7 bases. Germline V CDR1 and CDR2: SGHTA, FQGNSA. J was trimmed by 0 bases and V by 2 bases; bases with no gene match: 4. The CDR3 extends over 16 amino acids. In nucleotides, the CDR3 is TGTGCCAGCAGCTTAAGCGGGGCAAGCTCCTACAATGAGCAGTTCTTC. Translation gives CASSLSGASSYNEQFF.

This chain uses TRBV7-9 with TRBJ1-2; no reliable D call. Trimming stripped 7 bases from V and 5 bases from J, with 17 bases between. This CDR3 spans 14 amino acids. Germline CDR1 SEHNR, CDR2 FQNEAQ (reference sequence). As DNA, the CDR3 is TGTGCCAGCAACTACGGGGTCCTGGGGTATGGCTACACCTTC. Amino acid sequence: CASNYGVLGYGYTF.

The chain carries TRBV15 and TRBJ2-3, with 9 positions matching TRBD2. Germline V CDR1 and CDR2: LNHNV, YYDKDF (reference sequence). The CDR3 contains 16 residues. V lost 4 bases to trimming and J lost 2 bases; unmatched junction nucleotides: 7. The CDR3 loop reads CATSTGRGGSTDTQYF. DNA of the CDR3: TGTGCCACCAGCACGGGGCGGGGGGGATCCACAGATACGCAGTATTTT. The entire variable domain, with the rest obtained from reference TRBV15 and TRBJ2-3, is as follows: DAMVIQNPRYQVTQFGKPVTLSCSQTLNHNVMYWYQQKSSQAPKLLFHYYDKDFNNEADTPDNFQSRRPNTSFCFLDIRSPGLGDTAMYLCATSTGRGGSTDTQYFGPGTRLTVL.

The table lists this clonotype with a few counts. This chain joins TRBV14 and TRBJ2-1, with D possibly being TRBD1 (5 bases). Per germline, CDR1 SGHDN and CDR2 FVKESK. V lost 1 base and J lost 9, with 13 bases in between. The CDR3 loop spans 14 amino acids. CDR3 coding DNA: TGTGCCAGCAGCCAAGTTGGCCGTAGGGGTGAGCAGTTCTTC. Translation gives CASSQVGRRGEQFF. The full variable domain, in which reference TRBV14 and TRBJ2-1 provide the parts outside the CDR3, is EAGVTQFPSHSVIEKGQTVTLRCDPISGHDNLYWYRRVMGKEIKFLLHFVKESKQDESGMPNNRFLAERTGGTYSTLKVQPAELEDSGVYFCASSQVGRRGEQFFGPGTRLTVL.

V is TRBV18 and J is TRBJ2-3; 7 bases align to TRBD2. The CDR3 spans 15 residues. J was trimmed by 2 bases and V by 4 bases; bases with no gene match: 6. Germline values: CDR1 KGHSH, CDR2 LQKENI. The CDR3 reads CASSLRLADTDTQYF. The DNA of the CDR3 is TGTGCCAGCTCACTGCGGCTAGCGGACACAGATACGCAGTATTTT.

V gene TRBV5-1 combines with J gene TRBJ2-3; the D gene is possibly TRBD2 (6 bases). The CDR3 has 12 amino acids. Between the trimmed V and J ends, which lost 4 bases and 7 bases, there was a span of 10 bases. Germline lookup yields CDR1 SGHRS and CDR2 YFSETQ. This CDR3 reads CASSRERNTQYF. CDR3 DNA: TGCGCCAGCAGCCGGGAGAGAAATACGCAGTATTTT.

The gene calls are TRBV28 and TRBJ2-1; 9 positions match TRBD2. V lost 6 bases, J lost 0 bases, and 0 bases stayed unmatched. The germline CDR1 and CDR2 sequences are MDHEN and SYDVKM. This CDR3 region has 14 residues. CDR3 region: CASRLAGSYNEQFF. The DNA for the CDR3 is TGTGCCAGCAGACTAGCGGGCTCCTACAATGAGCAGTTCTTC.

V usage is TRBV20-1 and J usage is TRBJ2-5; 14 nucleotides match TRBD2. CDR3 length equals 16 residues. The ends lost 6 bases at V and 5 bases at J; junction bases unmatched: 11. Per the germline V gene, CDR1 is DFQATT and CDR2 is SNEGSKA (reference sequence). CDR3 coding DNA: TGCAGTGCCATGACTAGCGGGAGGGCCTCGGGTGAGACCCAGTACTTC. The encoded protein is CSAMTSGRASGETQYF.

V is TRBV6-6 and J is TRBJ2-1; unclear D gene. The CDR3 length is 12 residues. V was clipped by 8 bases and J by 4 bases, with 9 bases between them. Germline V gene sequence: CDR1 MNHNY, CDR2 SVGAGI (reference sequence). CDR3 protein: CASDAGYNEQFF. The CDR3 nucleotides are TGTGCCAGCGACGCCGGGTACAATGAGCAGTTCTTC.

This clonotype turned up a few times. The chain links TRBV12-5 to TRBJ2-7, with 8 bases identical to TRBD1. From germline, CDR1 is LGHNT and CDR2 FRNRAP. V was pared by 3 bases and J by 4 bases, with 2 bases of the junction left unmatched. This CDR3 is built from 13 residues. CDR3 DNA: TGTGCTAGTGGTTTTGACAGGGGATACGAGCAGTACTTC. Translated: CASGFDRGYEQYF. Full variable domain (remainder filled in from reference TRBV12-5 and TRBJ2-7): DARVTQTPRHKVTEMGQEVTMRCQPILGHNTVFWYRQTMMQGLELLAYFRNRAPLDDSGMPKDRFSAEMPDATLATLKIQPSEPRDSAVYFCASGFDRGYEQYFGPGTRLTVT.

Ten or more counts support this clonotype. The CDR3 bases are TGCAGCGTACAGGGGGCGAGTGTGCCCCAGTACTTC. This translates into CSVQGASVPQYF. The genes are TRBV29-1 and TRBJ2-5, with 9 bases that match TRBD1. Germline CDR1 and CDR2: SQVTM and ANQGSEA. The trim removed 6 bases at V and 9 bases at J, leaving 8 bases unmatched. The CDR3 is made up of 12 amino acids. Drawing the rest from reference TRBV29-1 and TRBJ2-5, the complete variable domain is SAVISQKPSRDICQRGTSLTIQCQVDSQVTMMFWYRQQPGQSLTLIATANQGSEATYESGFVIDKFPISRPNLTFSTLTVSNMSPEDSSIYLCSVQGASVPQYFGPGTRLLVL.

This clonotype was observed a few times. The gene calls are TRBV20-1 and TRBJ2-1; unclear D gene. V lost 6 bases and J 3 bases, leaving 9 bases between the germline ends. This CDR3 has 12 amino acids. CDR1 and CDR2 (germline): DFQATT, SNEGSKA (reference sequence). CDR3 protein: CSALTGYNEQFF. The CDR3 region has the DNA TGCAGTGCCTTAACCGGCTACAATGAGCAGTTCTTC.